This T cell receptor beta chain was sequenced during a study of T cell changes during pregnancy in multiple sclerosis. Trimming cost V 5 bases and J 2 bases, with 17 bases left between them. The CDR3 spans 16 residues. Germline CDR1 reads SGHRS; CDR2 reads YFSETQ. TCRdb keeps only in-frame clones here, not all; method: immunoSEQ multiplex PCR. This repertoire shows more than 75,000 clones, about 95% found once; its top ten account for 2% to 3%. This TCR was recovered from a female donor with multiple sclerosis, enrolled in a pregnancy study. Sequencing was performed on peripheral blood, taken in the third trimester of pregnancy. This sequence joins TRBV5-1 and TRBJ1-3; the D is unclear. CDR3 DNA: TGCGCCAGCAGTTCCACAGTGGGTATCCCTGGAAACACCATATATTTT. Translated: CASSSTVGIPGNTIYF.